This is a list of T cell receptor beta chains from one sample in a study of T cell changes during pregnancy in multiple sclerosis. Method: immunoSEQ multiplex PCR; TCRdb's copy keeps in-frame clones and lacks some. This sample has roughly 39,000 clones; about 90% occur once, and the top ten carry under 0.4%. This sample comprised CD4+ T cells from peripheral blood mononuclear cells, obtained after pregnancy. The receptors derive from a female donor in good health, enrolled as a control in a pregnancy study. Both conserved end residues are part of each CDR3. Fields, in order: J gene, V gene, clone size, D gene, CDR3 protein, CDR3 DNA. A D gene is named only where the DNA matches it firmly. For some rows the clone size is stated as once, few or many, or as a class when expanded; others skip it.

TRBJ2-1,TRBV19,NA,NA,CASTPPRGPYNEQFF,TGTGCCAGCACCCCCCCCAGAGGTCCCTACAATGAGCAGTTCTTC
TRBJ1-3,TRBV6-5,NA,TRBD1,CASHGTGGSGNTIYF,TGTGCCAGCCACGGGACAGGTGGCTCTGGAAACACCATATATTTT
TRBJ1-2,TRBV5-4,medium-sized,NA,CASSLRGGYGYTF,TGTGCCAGCAGCCTCCGGGGGGGCTATGGCTACACCTTC
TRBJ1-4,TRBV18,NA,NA,CASSLARGFNEKLFF,TGTGCCAGCTCACTCGCCCGGGGATTTAATGAAAAACTGTTTTTT
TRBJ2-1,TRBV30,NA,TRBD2,CAWGLAWGTQFF,TGTGCCTGGGGACTAGCCTGGGGGACGCAGTTCTTC
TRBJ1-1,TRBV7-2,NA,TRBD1,CASSPATGGVTEAFF,TGTGCCAGCAGCCCCGCGACAGGGGGCGTAACTGAAGCTTTCTTT
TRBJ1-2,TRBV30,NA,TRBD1,CAWSVLGTGDGYTF,TGTGCCTGGAGTGTACTCGGGACAGGAGATGGCTACACCTTC
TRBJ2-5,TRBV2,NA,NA,CASSAQRETQYF,TGTGCCAGCAGTGCCCAGAGGGAGACCCAGTACTTC
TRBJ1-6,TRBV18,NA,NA,CASSPDRLQSPLHF,TGTGCCAGCTCACCCGACAGGTTACAGTCACCCCTCCACTTT
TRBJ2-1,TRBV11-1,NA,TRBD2,CASSISGTSGSSYNEQFF,TGTGCCAGCAGCATATCCGGGACTAGCGGGAGCTCCTACAATGAGCAGTTCTTC
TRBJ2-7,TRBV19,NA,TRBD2,CASSMRGGPYEQYF,TGTGCCAGTAGTATGCGGGGGGGGCCCTACGAGCAGTACTTC
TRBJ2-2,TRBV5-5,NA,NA,CASKITGNTGELFF,TGTGCCAGCAAAATTACAGGGAACACCGGGGAGCTGTTTTTT
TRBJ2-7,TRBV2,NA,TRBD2,CASTWDYYEQYF,TGTGCCAGCACCTGGGACTATTACGAGCAGTACTTC
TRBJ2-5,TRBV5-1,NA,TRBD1,CASSLTGGRQETQYF,TGCGCCAGCAGCCTGACAGGGGGCAGACAAGAGACCCAGTACTTC
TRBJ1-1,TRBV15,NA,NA,CATSPQLGGGGAFF,TGTGCCACCAGCCCCCAGTTGGGGGGCGGGGGAGCTTTCTTT
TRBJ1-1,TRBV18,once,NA,CASSLSKQGNTEAFF,TGTGCCAGCTCACTATCTAAACAGGGGAACACTGAAGCTTTCTTT
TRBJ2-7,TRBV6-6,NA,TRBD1,CASSPRDRGNYEQYF,TGTGCCAGCAGCCCCAGGGACAGGGGGAACTACGAGCAGTACTTC
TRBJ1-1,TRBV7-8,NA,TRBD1,CASSLTGKNTEAFF,TGTGCCAGCAGCCTGACAGGGAAGAACACTGAAGCTTTCTTT
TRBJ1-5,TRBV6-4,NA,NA,CASSDSRPFMKNQPQHF,TGTGCCAGCAGTGACTCCAGGCCGTTCATGAAGAATCAGCCCCAGCATTTT
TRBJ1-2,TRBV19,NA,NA,CASSSLTGPNYGYTF,TGTGCCAGTAGTTCGTTGACAGGTCCTAACTATGGCTACACCTTC
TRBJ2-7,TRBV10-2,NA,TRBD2,CASRRGAGDHYEQYF,TGCGCCAGCAGGCGGGGGGCGGGGGACCACTACGAGCAGTACTTC
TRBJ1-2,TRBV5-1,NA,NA,CASSLGSGVATGYTF,TGCGCCAGCAGCTTGGGCTCGGGGGTAGCGACTGGCTACACCTTC
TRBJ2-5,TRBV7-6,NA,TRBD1,CASSRDSLSGTQYF,TGTGCCAGCAGCCGGGACAGCTTGTCAGGGACCCAGTACTTC
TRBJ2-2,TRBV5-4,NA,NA,CASSPSAVPGELFF,TGTGCCAGCAGCCCAAGTGCAGTGCCCGGGGAGCTGTTTTTT
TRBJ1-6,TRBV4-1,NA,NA,CASSQGREYSPLHF,TGCGCCAGCAGCCAGGGCAGGGAATATTCACCCCTCCACTTT
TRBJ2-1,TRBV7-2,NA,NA,CASSLRSHNEQFF,TGTGCCAGCAGCCTACGATCGCACAATGAGCAGTTCTTC
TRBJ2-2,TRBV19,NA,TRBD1,CASSIFLGQGPSTGELFF,TGTGCCAGTAGTATTTTCCTGGGACAGGGCCCCAGCACCGGGGAGCTGTTTTTT
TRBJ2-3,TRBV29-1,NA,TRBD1,CSVEDQRTGGRDTQYF,TGCAGCGTTGAAGATCAGAGGACAGGGGGCAGGGATACGCAGTATTTT
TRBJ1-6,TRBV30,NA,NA,CAWTQGLSNSPLHF,TGTGCCTGGACCCAGGGACTGTCCAATTCACCCCTCCACTTT
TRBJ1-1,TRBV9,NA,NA,CASSDGNREIEAFF,TGTGCCAGCAGCGATGGTAACCGGGAGATTGAAGCTTTCTTT
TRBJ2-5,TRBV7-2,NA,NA,CASSLVARKDETQYF,TGTGCCAGCAGCTTAGTGGCCAGGAAGGATGAGACCCAGTACTTC
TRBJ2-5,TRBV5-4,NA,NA,CASSFGRSHETQYF,TGTGCCAGCAGCTTTGGGAGGTCCCACGAGACCCAGTACTTC
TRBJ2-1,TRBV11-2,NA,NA,CASSSGASSYNEQFF,TGTGCCAGCAGCTCGGGAGCTAGCTCCTACAATGAGCAGTTCTTC